This T cell receptor beta chain was captured by sequencing in a study of early T cells in non-severe SARS-CoV-2 infection. Study information: Whole-blood bulk RNA, unsorted, was sequenced, and chains were unpaired.

Study outcomes and limitations: Matching against VDJdb likely underestimated virus-specific expansions, favoring anti-spike CD8.

Points on this clonotype: Its antigen is currently unknown.

The germline V gene encodes CDR1 SEHNR and CDR2 FQNEAQ (reference sequence). Trimming cost V 1 base and J 5 bases, with 14 bases left between them. The CDR3 totals 15 residues. Each cDNA molecule carried a unique molecular identifier. TCRdb reprocessed the 5' RACE reads via MiXCR and lists one record per CDR3 protein. The repertoire holds 65,000 to 90,000 distinct CDR3 sequences, with about 12% as singletons. The source of this sequence is an adult who was a healthcare worker with PCR-confirmed SARS-CoV-2 infection or an uninfected control (not recorded which). The chain joins TRBV7-9 to TRBJ1-1; D ambiguous. Sequenced material: whole blood. CDR3: CASSLVMSSGTEAFF. Written as DNA, the CDR3 is TGTGCCAGCAGCTTAGTCATGAGCTCGGGAACTGAAGCTTTCTTT.